The T cell receptor beta chain described here comes from a study of cytomegalovirus exposure and HLA in healthy donors. Whole-study findings and limits: Common viral pathogens (according to a later analysis) appeared linked to several of the most significant clusters. There was a cluster of highly shared sequence variants that was likely a sequencing artifact.

This clone was recorded once. Its antigen is not known. PCR was performed using 60 Vbeta and 13 Jbeta primers. Some clones are missing from TCRdb's copy, which holds only in-frame ones; the method was immunoSEQ multiplex PCR. The table lists 90,000 to 130,000 clones, about 70% of them singletons. The sequence was obtained from a woman in her 30s in good health and CMV-seronegative. The material sequenced was PBMCs.

The CDR3 is CASSLLRDRQRMAQYF. The DNA of the CDR3 is TGTGCCAGCAGTTTGCTCCGGGACAGACAAAGGATGGCGCAGTATTTT. The chain couples TRBV11-2 to TRBJ2-3, with 7 bases that match TRBD1. This CDR3 has 16 residues. CDR1 and CDR2 (germline): SGHAT, FQNNGV. Germline trimming cut 6 bases from V and 10 bases from J; bases unmatched to any gene: 19.